Below are 31 T cell receptor beta chains sequenced from a single sample in a study of T cell responses to AZD1222 COVID-19 vaccine (TCRdb year 2021). Receptor libraries were prepared by the immunoSEQ multiplex PCR assay. Not all clones reach the TCRdb copy of this immuneACCESS table, which keeps in-frame sequences only. Checked studies attribute under half of the gap to unresolved V genes and leave the rest unexplained. This sample lists approximately 220,000 clones; roughly 91% were detected once. The top ten hold around 1% of the sample. The time point label, as the study defines it: baseline before first vaccination. Read against the paper, the sample's treatment or condition label means: meningococcal conjugate vaccine given as trial control. Source: peripheral blood, taken on day 0 of MenACWY control vaccination. The receptors originated from an adult in good health.

The rearrangement uses TRBV9 and TRBJ1-1, with a tentative D call TRBD1 (5 bases). The CDR3 contains 15 residues. Trimming cost V 0 bases and J 5 bases, with 14 bases left between them. Germline lookup yields CDR1 SGDLS and CDR2 YYNGEE. CDR3 sequence: CASSVVGGLGTEAFF. The CDR3 nucleotides are TGTGCCAGCAGCGTAGTGGGGGGATTAGGGACTGAAGCTTTCTTT.

The chain recombines TRBV19 with TRBJ1-1; no clear D gene. Between the trimmed V and J ends, which lost 5 bases and 2 bases, there was a span of 9 bases. This CDR3 has 13 residues. Germline V gene data show CDR1 as LNHDA and CDR2 as SQIVND (reference sequence). The CDR3 region is CASSSGRNTEAFF. The CDR3 DNA is TGTGCCAGTAGTTCCGGCAGAAACACTGAAGCTTTCTTT.

The V call is TRBV7-2, the J call TRBJ2-5; 12 positions agree with TRBD2. V was pared by 1 base and J by 2 bases, with 8 bases of the junction left unmatched. CDR3 length: 18 residues. CDR1 is SGHTA and CDR2 is FQGNSA in the germline V gene. The CDR3 sequence: CASSLERLAGGQQETQYF. The CDR3 DNA reads as TGTGCCAGCAGCTTAGAGCGGCTAGCGGGGGGGCAACAAGAGACCCAGTACTTC.

This chain joins TRBV19 and TRBJ2-2; TRBD2 agrees at 8 bases. Germline CDR1 is LNHDA and CDR2 is SQIVND (reference sequence). With 7 bases clipped from V and 0 bases from J, the junction kept 1 base outside the gene matches. CDR3 length equals 14 residues. The CDR3 DNA sequence: TGTGCCAGTACGGGGGGGCCGAACACCGGGGAGCTGTTTTTT. Encoded protein: CASTGGPNTGELFF.

In its sample, this clone was seen once. This chain connects TRBV6-4 to TRBJ1-4; TRBD1 aligns across 9 bases. V was pared by 2 bases and J by 6 bases, with 16 bases of the junction left unmatched. Germline CDR1 is MRHNA and CDR2 is SNTAGT. The CDR3 runs 19 residues. DNA of the CDR3: TGTGCCAGCAGTGACCCTCCGAGTGCCGTACAGGGGGCTGATGAAAAACTGTTTTTT. This codes for CASSDPPSAVQGADEKLFF.

About this clone: Other DNA sequences in this specimen translate into the identical CDR3. This chain connects TRBV15 to TRBJ1-2; weak D call: TRBD1 (5 bases). Trimming shortened V by 0 bases and J by 5 bases, and 7 bases separated the two germline ends. Germline CDR1 is LNHNV and CDR2 is YYDKDF (reference sequence). The CDR3 is 13 amino acids. The DNA for the CDR3 is TGTGCCACCAGCAGAGATGGGGGGTATGGCTACACCTTC. Protein: CATSRDGGYGYTF.

This clone was detected once. The chain is built from TRBV4-1 and TRBJ2-6; D is ambiguous. Trimming took off 2 bases at V and 0 bases at J, with 5 bases between the two ends. CDR3 length equals 15 residues. Germline V gene sequence: CDR1 MGHRA, CDR2 YSYEKL. The CDR3, as DNA: TGCGCCAGCAGCCAAATATACTCTGGGGCCAACGTCCTGACTTTC. Translation: CASSQIYSGANVLTF.

This chain joins TRBV12-3 or TRBV12-4 and TRBJ1-1, with 8 bases aligning to TRBD1. This CDR3 contains 13 residues. V lost 4 bases to trimming and J lost 7 bases; unmatched junction nucleotides: 5. The chain's CDR3 is CASSSTQGVEAFF. DNA for the CDR3: TGTGCCAGCAGTTCAACACAGGGGGTTGAAGCTTTCTTT.

V gene TRBV20-1 combines with J gene TRBJ2-5; D is unresolved. The germline gives CDR1 DFQATT, CDR2 SNEGSKA (reference sequence). The germline V and J ends were trimmed by 6 bases and 3 bases, with 5 bases remaining between them. This CDR3 comprises 10 residues. Here the CDR3 DNA reads TGCAGTGCCATCAAAGAGACCCAGTACTTC. Encoded protein: CSAIKETQYF.

This clone was observed a single time. The chain recombines TRBV7-2 with TRBJ1-6; possibly TRBD1 for D (6 bases). The ends were cut back, 0 bases at V and 7 bases at J, with 13 bases in the middle. Looked up from germline, CDR1 is SGHTA and CDR2 is FQGNSA. This CDR3 spans 16 amino acids. The CDR3 loop reads CASSLATGLLNSPLHF. The CDR3, as DNA: TGTGCCAGCAGCTTAGCGACAGGCCTCTTGAATTCACCCCTCCACTTT.

The chain uses TRBV5-1 and TRBJ2-1; D possibly corresponds to TRBD2 (5 bases). CDR3 length: 12 amino acids. CDR1 and CDR2 from the germline V gene are SGHRS and YFSETQ. With 3 bases removed from V and 11 bases from J, the gap between germline ends came to 12 bases. CDR3 region: CASSSPGEKQFF. The DNA of the CDR3 is TGCGCCAGCAGCTCGCCCGGGGAGAAGCAGTTCTTC.

The DNA for the CDR3 is TGTGCCAGCAGCAAGAGGGACGGCCAGGAGCCCCAGCATTTT. Its translation is CASSKRDGQEPQHF. This chain joins TRBV27 and TRBJ1-5; perhaps TRBD1 as D (5 bases). Germline V gene data show CDR1 as MNHEY and CDR2 as SMNVEV (reference sequence). The CDR3 consists of 14 residues. V gave up 6 bases and J gave up 8 bases, with 17 bases separating them.

The gene calls are TRBV7-3 and TRBJ2-7; 8 nucleotides align to TRBD1. There are 13 residues in the CDR3. The germline CDR1 and CDR2 sequences are SGHTA and FQGTGA. V gave up 3 bases and J gave up 4 bases; unmatched junction bases: 2. The CDR3: CASSFGQGYEQYF. CDR3 in DNA: TGTGCCAGCAGCTTTGGACAGGGTTACGAGCAGTACTTC.

This chain joins TRBV5-1 and TRBJ2-1; 7 nucleotides align to TRBD1. V dropped 5 bases and J dropped 9; count of bases not matched to a gene: 5. The CDR3 runs to 12 residues. Germline values: CDR1 SGHRS, CDR2 YFSETQ. Here the CDR3 DNA reads TGCGCCAGCAGTCTGACAGGGTCTGAGCAGTTCTTC. Translating gives CASSLTGSEQFF.

The V gene is TRBV5-1, the J gene TRBJ2-2, with 7 positions matching TRBD1. This CDR3 region has 15 residues. CDR1 and CDR2 from the germline V gene are SGHRS and YFSETQ. V was pared by 0 bases and J by 4 bases, with 3 bases of the junction left unmatched. The CDR3 DNA reads as TGCGCCAGCAGCTTGGAGGGGACAGTCACCGGGGAGCTGTTTTTT. This gives the protein CASSLEGTVTGELFF.

The chain combines TRBV28 with TRBJ1-2; TRBD1 might be the D (5 bases). CDR3 length: 12 residues. Germline V CDR1 and CDR2: MDHEN, SYDVKM. V was shortened by 6 bases and J by 4 bases, with 9 bases between the two germline ends. CDR3 protein: CASSDSTYGYTF. The CDR3, as DNA: TGTGCCAGCAGCGACAGCACCTATGGCTACACCTTC.

The gene calls are TRBV7-8 and TRBJ1-2; D is unclear. CDR3 length: 16 residues. Germline loops: CDR1 SGHVS, CDR2 FQNEAQ. The V end was cut by 2 bases, the J end by 0 bases, with 13 bases between. The CDR3 loop reads CASSLRLLTSNYGYTF. The CDR3 DNA reads as TGTGCCAGCAGCTTAAGGCTTTTGACCTCTAACTATGGCTACACCTTC.

V is TRBV25-1 and J is TRBJ1-2; D might be TRBD1 (6 bases). Germline V CDR1 and CDR2: MGHDK, SYGVNS. This CDR3 spans 13 amino acids. V was shortened by 6 bases and J by 8 bases, with 16 bases between the two germline ends. CDR3 nucleotides: TGTGCCAGCAGCCCCGGGGGGGCGCGGGGCTACACCTTC. Translating gives CASSPGGARGYTF.

In this sample, this clone turned up a few times. The chain carries TRBV5-4 and TRBJ2-5, with 8 positions matching TRBD2. The germline gives CDR1 SGHNT, CDR2 YYREEE (reference sequence). Unmatched junction bases numbered 11, after V lost 4 bases and J lost 0 bases. The CDR3 is made up of 17 amino acids. CDR3 protein: CASSPATGGGYQETQYF. The CDR3, as DNA: TGTGCCAGCAGCCCGGCGACTGGCGGGGGGTACCAAGAGACCCAGTACTTC.

The chain employs TRBV7-2 and TRBJ1-1; D unclear. This CDR3 comprises 15 residues. Trimming removed 1 base at V and 0 bases at J, with 9 bases between. Germline assignment: CDR1 SGHTA and CDR2 FQGNSA. The CDR3: CASSLVPTLNTEAFF. CDR3 nucleotide sequence: TGTGCCAGCAGCTTAGTCCCGACGTTGAACACTGAAGCTTTCTTT.

V gene TRBV5-6 combines with J gene TRBJ2-7; TRBD1 agrees at 9 bases. Per germline, CDR1 SGHDT and CDR2 YYEEEE. This CDR3 has 13 residues. Losses at the gene ends were 1 base for V and 7 bases for J; bases not matched to a gene: 3. For the CDR3, the DNA is TGTGCCAGCAGCTTGACAGGGGGCGGGGAGCAGTACTTC. Its translation is CASSLTGGGEQYF.

This clone came up once. This CDR3 reads CASRGQDVQPQHF. The CDR3 coding sequence is TGTGCCAGCAGAGGACAGGACGTTCAGCCCCAGCATTTT. The chain joins TRBV2 to TRBJ1-5; the match to TRBD1 covers 7 bases. Germline CDR1 SNHLY, CDR2 FYNNEI. V shed 6 bases, J shed 6 bases, and the junction held 5 bases outside the gene matches. The CDR3 covers 13 residues.

The chain has TRBV4-1 and TRBJ1-1; D may be TRBD1 (5 bases). Germline V CDR1 and CDR2: MGHRA, YSYEKL. CDR3 length equals 15 residues. The V and J ends lost 5 bases and 1 base respectively, with 14 bases between them. The DNA for the CDR3 is TGCGCCAGCAGCTTGAGGGACCGCTCGAACACTGAAGCTTTCTTT. Translated: CASSLRDRSNTEAFF.

V usage is TRBV7-6 and J usage is TRBJ1-2; D gene uncertain. There are 15 residues in the CDR3. Germline V CDR1 and CDR2: SGHVS, FNYEAQ. V lost 5 bases and J lost 3, with 16 bases in between. CDR3 DNA: TGTGCCAGCAGCCGTGGGCCCGGTCTGGACTATGGCTACACCTTC. Translation: CASSRGPGLDYGYTF.

The rearrangement links TRBV6-5 to TRBJ1-1; unclear D gene. The CDR3 is 13 residues long. In germline, CDR1 is MNHEY, CDR2 SVGAGI. Trimming pared 0 bases from V and 1 base from J, leaving 3 bases between. CDR3 bases: TGTGCCAGCAGTTACTCGGCGAACACTGAAGCTTTCTTT. Translated, it gives CASSYSANTEAFF.

This chain links TRBV28 with TRBJ1-1; TRBD1 is a possible D gene (6 bases). The CDR3 loop spans 16 amino acids. V lost 5 bases and J lost 4, with 20 bases in between. Germline CDR1 is MDHEN and CDR2 is SYDVKM. The DNA for the CDR3 is TGTGCCAGCAGTCCACTGGGTCGGGGGCCCGGCACTGAAGCTTTCTTT. Translating gives CASSPLGRGPGTEAFF.

The chain employs TRBV3-1 (or the pseudogene TRBV3-2) and TRBJ2-5; no firm D call. Between the trimmed V and J ends, which lost 2 bases and 5 bases, there was a span of 3 bases. Looked up from germline, CDR1 is LGHDT and CDR2 is YNNKEL (reference sequence). This CDR3 region has 11 residues. The chain's CDR3 is CASSQWETQYF. The CDR3 nucleotides are TGTGCCAGCAGCCAATGGGAGACCCAGTACTTC.

This rearrangement joins TRBV2 to TRBJ1-5, with 7 bases identical to TRBD1. The germline V gene encodes CDR1 SNHLY and CDR2 FYNNEI. This CDR3 is built from 13 residues. V shed 6 bases, J shed 9 bases, and the junction held 8 bases outside the gene matches. The CDR3 DNA sequence: TGTGCCAGCAGAGACAGGGAAGAACGGCCCCAGCATTTT. This translates into CASRDREERPQHF.

The genes are TRBV28 and TRBJ2-3; the match to TRBD1 covers 7 bases. Germline loops: CDR1 MDHEN, CDR2 SYDVKM. This CDR3 is 13 amino acids long. The trim removed 7 bases at V and 1 base at J, leaving 2 bases unmatched. The CDR3 reads CASKTGGTDTQYF. The CDR3 DNA sequence: TGTGCCAGCAAAACAGGGGGCACAGATACGCAGTATTTT.

CDR3 sequence reads: CASSRRTGGTEAFF. The CDR3 DNA is TGTGCCAGCAGCCGCCGGACAGGGGGGACTGAAGCTTTCTTT. V gene TRBV5-6 combines with J gene TRBJ1-1; 10 bases line up with TRBD1. Germline trimming cut 4 bases from V and 5 bases from J; bases unmatched to any gene: 5. The V gene's germline CDR1 is SGHDT and CDR2 YYEEEE. This CDR3 comprises 14 residues. Supplemented by reference TRBV5-6 and TRBJ1-1, the full variable domain reads DAGVTQSPTHLIKTRGQQVTLRCSPKSGHDTVSWYQQALGQGPQFIFQYYEEEERQRGNFPDRFSGHQFPNYSSELNVNALLLGDSALYLCASSRRTGGTEAFFGQGTRLTVV.

The V and J genes are TRBV12-3 or TRBV12-4 and TRBJ2-5; TRBD1 might be the D (5 bases). CDR3 size: 13 residues. The V end lost 1 base, the J end lost 9 bases, and 12 bases lay between the germline ends. The CDR3 nucleotides read TGTGCCAGCAGTTTAGTACAGGCTGAGGCCCAGTACTTC. This translates into CASSLVQAEAQYF.